This T cell receptor beta chain was profiled in a study of blood T cell repertoires in COVID-19. Turning to the study itself: Italy, Spain and the United States were the sources of the convalescent and acute COVID-19 samples.

Authors' methods: Reference gene primer amplification gave nucleated cell count estimates. TCRdb keeps only in-frame clones here, not all; method: immunoSEQ multiplex PCR. The V and J calls and clone size were taken over from that table, and D and trimming were inferred from the DNA. The table has about 370,000 clones, 90% seen once. The CDR3 runs to 14 residues. Germline assignment: CDR1 KGHDR and CDR2 SFDVKD. V was pared by 4 bases and J by 6 bases, with 6 bases of the junction left unmatched. The specimen was peripheral blood. This sequence was found in a man younger than 30 with active or convalescent COVID-19. The chain carries TRBV24-1 and TRBJ2-3; 7 bases line up with TRBD1. Here the CDR3 DNA reads TGTGCCACCAGTGACCTGGACAGGATGGATACGCAGTATTTT. Translating gives CATSDLDRMDTQYF.